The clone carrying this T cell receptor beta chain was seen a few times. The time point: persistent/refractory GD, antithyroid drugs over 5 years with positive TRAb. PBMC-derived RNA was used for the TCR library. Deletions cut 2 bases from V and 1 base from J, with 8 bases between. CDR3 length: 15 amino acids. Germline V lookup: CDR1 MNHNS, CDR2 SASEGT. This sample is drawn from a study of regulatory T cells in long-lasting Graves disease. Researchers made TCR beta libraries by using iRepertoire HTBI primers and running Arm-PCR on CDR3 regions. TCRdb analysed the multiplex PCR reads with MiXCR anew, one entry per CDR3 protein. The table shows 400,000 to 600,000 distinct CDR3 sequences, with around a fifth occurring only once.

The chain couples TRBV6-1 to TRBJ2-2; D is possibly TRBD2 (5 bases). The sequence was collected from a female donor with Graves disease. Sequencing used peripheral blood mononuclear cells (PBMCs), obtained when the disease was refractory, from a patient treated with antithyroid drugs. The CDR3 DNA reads TGTGCCAGCAGTGAACGGACTCAGAACACCGGGGAGCTGTTTTTT. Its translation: CASSERTQNTGELFF.